This TCR beta chain was captured by sequencing in a study of HIV-infected patients and healthy controls. General study results and limits: No HLA typing of donors was done in this study.

All unsorted peripheral T cells were captured because whole blood was used without fractionation. The table lists this clonotype with many counts. No antigen is known for it. Reverse transcription used 500 to 550 ng RNA and constant-region primers for alpha and beta. Each of the alpha and beta chains got its own library through chain-specific third strand synthesis with indices. From the 5' RACE reads, TCRdb called clonotypes with MiXCR, one entry per CDR3 protein. The table includes about 15,000 distinct CDR3 sequences, roughly 6% detected once. The TCR comes from an adult in good health. The sequenced sample consisted of blood.

Here the CDR3 reads CASTPGRSLSGNTIYF. CDR3 bases: TGTGCCAGCACCCCGGGCCGTTCTCTCTCTGGAAACACCATATATTTT. The rearrangement links TRBV5-5 to TRBJ1-3; D gene unclear. The germline V gene encodes CDR1 SGHKS and CDR2 YYEKEE (reference sequence). The CDR3 is made up of 16 amino acids. Trimming pared 6 bases from V and 0 bases from J, leaving 16 bases between.